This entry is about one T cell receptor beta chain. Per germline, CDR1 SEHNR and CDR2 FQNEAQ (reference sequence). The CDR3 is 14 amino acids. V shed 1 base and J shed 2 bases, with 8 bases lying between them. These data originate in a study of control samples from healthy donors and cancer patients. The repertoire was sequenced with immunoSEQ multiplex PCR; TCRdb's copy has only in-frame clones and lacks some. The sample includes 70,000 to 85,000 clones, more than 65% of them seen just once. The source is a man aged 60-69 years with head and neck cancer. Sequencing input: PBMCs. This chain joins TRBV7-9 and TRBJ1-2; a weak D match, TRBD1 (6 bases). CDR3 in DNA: TGTGCCAGCAGCTTAGTCCAGGGGAACTATGGCTACACCTTC. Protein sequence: CASSLVQGNYGYTF.